This TCR beta chain was captured by sequencing in a study of shared clonotypes between healthy human individuals. Findings and limits, study-wide: Naive subsets tended to show greater estimated richness than memory subsets.

V dropped 5 bases and J dropped 3; count of bases not matched to a gene: 4. Per germline, CDR1 MDHEN and CDR2 SYDVKM. CDR3 length: 15 residues. As for this clone: The antigen is undetermined.

Recent vaccinations or acute infections were absent in the healthy HIV-negative adult donors. Deep-level assay runs were performed. Libraries were prepared by immunoSEQ multiplex PCR; TCRdb keeps only in-frame clonotypes and omits some of them. The table includes 2.5 million or so clones, about 92% detected once. Material: naive CD4+ T cells sorted from blood. Subset given: CD45RA+ positively selected. The chain is built from TRBV28 and TRBJ1-4; TRBD1 aligns across 9 bases. The TCR comes from a man aged 18 to 30 in good health. In DNA, the CDR3 is TGTGCCAGCAGTACCCGGACAGGGGCTAATGAAAAACTGTTTTTT. It is translated as CASSTRTGANEKLFF.